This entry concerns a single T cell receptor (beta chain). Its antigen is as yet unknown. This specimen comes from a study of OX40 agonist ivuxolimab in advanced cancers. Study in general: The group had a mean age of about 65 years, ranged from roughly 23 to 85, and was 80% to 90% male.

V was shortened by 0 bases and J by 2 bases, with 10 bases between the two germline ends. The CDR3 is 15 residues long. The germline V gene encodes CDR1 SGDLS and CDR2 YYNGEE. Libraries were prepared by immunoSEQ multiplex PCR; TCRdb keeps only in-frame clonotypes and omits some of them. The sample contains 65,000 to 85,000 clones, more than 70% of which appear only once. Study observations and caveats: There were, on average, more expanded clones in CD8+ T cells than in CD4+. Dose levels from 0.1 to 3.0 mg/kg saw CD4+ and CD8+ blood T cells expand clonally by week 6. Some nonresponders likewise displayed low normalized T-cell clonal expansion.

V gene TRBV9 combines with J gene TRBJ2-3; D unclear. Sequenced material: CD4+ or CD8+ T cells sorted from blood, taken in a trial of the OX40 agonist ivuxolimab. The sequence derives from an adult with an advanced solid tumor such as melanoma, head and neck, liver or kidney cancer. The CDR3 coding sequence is TGTGCCAGCAGCGTAGCTTGGGGATTCACAGATACGCAGTATTTT. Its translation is CASSVAWGFTDTQYF.